One sample yielded the 14 T cell receptor beta chains listed below, sequenced in a study of blood T cells in healthy people across ages. The authors ran a second PCR of about 6 to 11 cycles using a sample-barcoded 5' primer and a J-beta primer mix. TCRdb reanalysed the 5' RACE reads using MiXCR and keeps one entry per CDR3 protein. Here the sample spans hundreds of thousands of distinct CDR3 sequences, 58% being singletons. The sequencing sample was made of blood. The receptors here all came from a man in his fifties or sixties in good health.

About this clonotype itself: A much larger clone differs from this one at a single base, so this may be a read error. The V gene is TRBV29-1, the J gene TRBJ1-2; tentatively, D is TRBD1 (5 bases). Germline V gene lookup returns CDR1 SQVTM and CDR2 ANQGSEA. The CDR3 runs 14 residues. CDR3 in DNA: TGCAGCGTTGGGGGGGGAGGCATGTACTATAGCTACACCTTC. It codes for CSVGGGGMYYSYTF.

The chain combines TRBV5-1 with TRBJ2-2; possible D gene TRBD2, 6 bases. The length of the CDR3 is 15 residues. The V end was cut by 4 bases, the J end by 4 bases, with 14 bases between. CDR1 and CDR2 from the germline V gene are SGHRS and YFSETQ. The CDR3 here is CASSPGTPGTGELFF. The CDR3 coding sequence is TGCGCCAGCAGCCCCGGGACTCCCGGCACCGGGGAGCTGTTTTTT. The full variable domain, completed using reference TRBV5-1 and TRBJ2-2, is KAGVTQTPRYLIKTRGQQVTLSCSPISGHRSVSWYQQTPGQGLQFLFEYFSETQRNKGNFPGRFSGRQFSNSRSEMNVSTLELGDSALYLCASSPGTPGTGELFFGEGSRLTVL.

The chain is built from TRBV6-5 and TRBJ1-2; 9 bases agree with TRBD1. With V trimmed by 6 bases and J by 4 bases, 3 bases remained unmatched. From germline, CDR1 is MNHEY and CDR2 SVGAGI. The CDR3 consists of 13 residues. The CDR3: CASRRQGGYGYTF. For the CDR3, the DNA is TGTGCCAGCAGAAGACAGGGGGGCTATGGCTACACCTTC.

The chain links TRBV11-2 to TRBJ2-1; perhaps D is TRBD1 or TRBD2 (5 bases each). V shed 1 base and J shed 6 bases, with 13 bases lying between them. The CDR3 is 15 residues long. Germline assignment: CDR1 SGHAT and CDR2 FQNNGV. The CDR3 loop is CASSLVGRAGNEQFF. The CDR3 coding sequence is TGTGCCAGCAGCTTAGTGGGCAGGGCGGGCAATGAGCAGTTCTTC.

This clonotype turned up a few times. The rearrangement links TRBV7-9 to TRBJ2-5, with 7 bases matching TRBD2. V was clipped by 5 bases and J by 0 bases; unmatched bases: 9. Germline lookup yields CDR1 SEHNR and CDR2 FQNEAQ (reference sequence). The CDR3 contains 16 residues. The CDR3 DNA is TGTGCCAGCAGCCCCTTGGGCGGGGGTCACCAAGAGACCCAGTACTTC. Translation: CASSPLGGGHQETQYF. The full variable domain, completed using reference TRBV7-9 and TRBJ2-5, is DTGVSQNPRHKITKRGQNVTFRCDPISEHNRLYWYRQTLGQGPEFLTYFQNEAQLEKSRLLSDRFSAERPKGSFSTLEIQRTEQGDSAMYLCASSPLGGGHQETQYFGPGTRLLVL.

The chain joins TRBV4-1 to TRBJ1-4; TRBD1 aligns across 8 bases. The CDR3 extends over 15 amino acids. The V gene's germline CDR1 is MGHRA and CDR2 YSYEKL. Trimming cost V 4 bases and J 10 bases; bases outside gene matches: 11. This chain's CDR3 is CASSLLGPDRGKLFF. For the CDR3, the DNA is TGCGCCAGCAGCCTCCTTGGGCCCGACAGGGGAAAACTGTTTTTT.

V gene TRBV6-2 or TRBV6-3 combines with J gene TRBJ2-3, with D unclear. The germline V and J ends were trimmed by 2 bases and 4 bases, with 10 bases remaining between them. Germline CDR1 MNHEY, CDR2 SVGEGT. CDR3 length: 14 amino acids. CDR3 protein: CASSYGVAPDTQYF. In nucleotides, the CDR3 is TGTGCCAGCAGTTACGGGGTCGCCCCAGATACGCAGTATTTT.

The genes are TRBV3-1 and TRBJ2-1; 12 bases line up with TRBD2. With V trimmed by 4 bases and J by 7 bases, 8 bases remained unmatched. The CDR3 has 16 residues. CDR1 and CDR2 from the germline V gene are LGHDT and YNNKEL (reference sequence). The CDR3 DNA is TGTGCCAGCAGCCGGGTACTAGCGGGGGGCCAGAATGAGCAGTTCTTC. Protein sequence: CASSRVLAGGQNEQFF.

The chain is built from TRBV29-1 and TRBJ1-1; D gene unclear. Between the trimmed V and J ends, which lost 7 bases and 3 bases, there was a span of 21 bases. CDR1 is SQVTM and CDR2 is ANQGSEA in the germline V gene. CDR3 length equals 15 residues. DNA of the CDR3: TGCAGCGGGGGATTAGTCGGATCTGGGGACACTGAAGCTTTCTTT. This sequence encodes CSGGLVGSGDTEAFF.

This clonotype was observed a few times. This chain connects TRBV7-9 to TRBJ1-2, with 7 nucleotides matching TRBD1. V dropped 5 bases and J dropped 4; count of bases not matched to a gene: 7. This CDR3 has 14 amino acids. Germline V CDR1 and CDR2: SEHNR, FQNEAQ (reference sequence). The CDR3 bases are TGTGCCAGCAGCCGAGGACAGGAAAGCTATGGCTACACCTTC. Encoded protein: CASSRGQESYGYTF.

The gene calls are TRBV5-1 and TRBJ2-5, with D perhaps TRBD2 (5 bases). V dropped 10 bases and J dropped 2 bases, with 15 bases sitting between them. Germline V CDR1 and CDR2: SGHRS, YFSETQ. The CDR3 runs to 13 residues. DNA of the CDR3: TGCGCCGGCCGGGATACGTTACAAGAGACCCAGTACTTC. Amino acids: CAGRDTLQETQYF.

The chain couples TRBV6-5 to TRBJ2-5, with a possible D match to TRBD2 (5 bases). The ends were cut back, 2 bases at V and 3 bases at J, with 10 bases in the middle. CDR3 size: 14 residues. The V gene's germline CDR1 is MNHEY and CDR2 SVGAGI. CDR3 DNA: TGTGCCAGCAGTTACAGGCTAGCTAAAGAGACCCAGTACTTC. As protein: CASSYRLAKETQYF.

A single count supports this clonotype. V usage is TRBV7-2 and J usage is TRBJ2-3; either TRBD1 or TRBD2 may supply D (5 bases each). V lost 5 bases, J lost 6 bases, and 18 bases lay in between. In germline, CDR1 is SGHTA, CDR2 FQGNSA. This CDR3 is built from 15 residues. CDR3 sequence (DNA): TGTGCCAGCAGCCGGGTGGGGGATCCTCCGGATACGCAGTATTTT. It specifies CASSRVGDPPDTQYF.

The chain couples TRBV5-1 to TRBJ2-5; 12 positions agree with TRBD2. The J segment lost 2 bases and the V segment lost 3 bases, leaving 5 bases of the junction unmatched. Germline CDR1 is SGHRS and CDR2 is YFSETQ. The CDR3 spans 16 residues. The CDR3 region is CASSSGLAGTQETQYF. The CDR3 region has the DNA TGCGCCAGCAGCTCAGGACTAGCGGGGACTCAAGAGACCCAGTACTTC.